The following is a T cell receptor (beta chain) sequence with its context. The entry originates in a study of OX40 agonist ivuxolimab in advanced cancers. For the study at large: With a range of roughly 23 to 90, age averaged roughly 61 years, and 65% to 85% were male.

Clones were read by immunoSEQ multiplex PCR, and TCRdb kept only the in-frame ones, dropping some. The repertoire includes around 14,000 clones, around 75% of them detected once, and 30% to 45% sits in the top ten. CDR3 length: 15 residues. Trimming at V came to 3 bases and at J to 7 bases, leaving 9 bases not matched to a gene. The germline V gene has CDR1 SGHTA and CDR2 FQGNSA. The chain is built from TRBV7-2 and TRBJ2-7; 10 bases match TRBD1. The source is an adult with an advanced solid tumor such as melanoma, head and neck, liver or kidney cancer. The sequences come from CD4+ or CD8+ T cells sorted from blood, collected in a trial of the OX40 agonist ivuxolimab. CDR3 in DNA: TGTGCCAGCAGCTTCACCTCGGACAGGGGGGAAGAGCAGTACTTC. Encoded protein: CASSFTSDRGEEQYF.